A selection of T cell receptor beta chains follows, all from one sample in a study of regulatory T cells in long-lasting Graves disease. A single record per CDR3 protein comes from TCRdb applying MiXCR to the multiplex PCR reads. The sample lists some 350,000 distinct CDR3 sequences, roughly 17% occurring once. These data also featured in a second study, about T cells in Graves' hyperthyroidism and ophthalmopathy.

The starting material was peripheral blood mononuclear cells (PBMCs), obtained at new diagnosis, from a patient treated with antithyroid drugs. These receptors were taken from a woman aged 18-29 years with Graves disease. Both conserved end residues are part of each CDR3. Fields, in order: V gene, J gene, CDR3 protein.

TRBV28	TRBJ1-5	CASKGGYQPQHF
TRBV7-9	TRBJ2-1	CASSGGGREQFF
TRBV5-1	TRBJ2-1	CASSLTRTSGFYNEQFF
TRBV3-1	TRBJ2-5	CASSQGGGVETQYF
TRBV5-1	TRBJ2-5	CASSGQPGLQETQYF
TRBV12-3/TRBV12-4	TRBJ2-1	CASSLGSNSEQFF
TRBV10-1	TRBJ2-7	CASSETGEKREQYF
TRBV2	TRBJ2-5	CASSGESGGAQETQYF
TRBV6-2/TRBV6-3	TRBJ2-5	CATRTGSRVVETQYF
TRBV5-1	TRBJ2-3	CASSQGQAETQYF
TRBV15	TRBJ1-4	CATSRVVVSPEKLFF
TRBV6-6	TRBJ1-6	CASSYSRYSPLHF
TRBV28	TRBJ2-1	CASSLSLGGNALNEQFF
TRBV5-1	TRBJ1-4	CASSPDSPNEKLFF
TRBV9	TRBJ2-3	CASSVGRSGGTDTQYF
TRBV19	TRBJ1-6	CASSFQSFYNSPLHF
TRBV6-9	TRBJ2-1	CASSYSSSGGSADEQFF
TRBV6-1	TRBJ2-7	CASSLFPYEQYF
TRBV29-1	TRBJ2-7	CSVEDPAGGPREQYF
TRBV9	TRBJ2-3	CASSVGLAGGRTDTQYF
TRBV7-8	TRBJ2-1	CASSPGRYNEQFF
TRBV2	TRBJ1-6	CASTDDRFYNSPLHF
TRBV7-9	TRBJ2-5	CASSLLRGGKETQYF
TRBV7-9	TRBJ2-7	CASSYRGFIYEQYF
TRBV10-3	TRBJ2-7	CAISGRIPSGGSYEQYF
TRBV19	TRBJ1-2	CASTRGLVYGYTF
TRBV19	TRBJ1-6	CASSGQHLLRNSPLHF
TRBV9	TRBJ2-3	CASSGLAGTGTDTQYF
TRBV29-1	TRBJ2-7	CSVDLGGEQYF